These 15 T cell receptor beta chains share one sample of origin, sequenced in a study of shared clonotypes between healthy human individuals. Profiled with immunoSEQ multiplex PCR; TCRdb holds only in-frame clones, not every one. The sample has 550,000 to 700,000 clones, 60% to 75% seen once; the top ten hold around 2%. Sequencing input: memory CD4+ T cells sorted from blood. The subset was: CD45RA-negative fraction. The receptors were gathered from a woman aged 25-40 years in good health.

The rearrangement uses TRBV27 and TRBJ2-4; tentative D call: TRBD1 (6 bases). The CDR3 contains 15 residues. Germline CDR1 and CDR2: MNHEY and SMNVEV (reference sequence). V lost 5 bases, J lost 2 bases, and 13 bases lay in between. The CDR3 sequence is CASSTSRGTKNIQYF. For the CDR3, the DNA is TGTGCCAGCAGTACTTCCAGGGGTACCAAAAACATTCAGTACTTC.

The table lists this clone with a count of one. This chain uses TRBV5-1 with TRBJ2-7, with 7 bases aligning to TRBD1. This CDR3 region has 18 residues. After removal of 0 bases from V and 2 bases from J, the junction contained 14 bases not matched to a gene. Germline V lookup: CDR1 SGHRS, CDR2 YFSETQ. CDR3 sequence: CASSLGVLLRDSTYEQYF. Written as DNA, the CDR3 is TGCGCCAGCAGCTTGGGGGTATTACTCCGGGACAGTACCTACGAGCAGTACTTC.

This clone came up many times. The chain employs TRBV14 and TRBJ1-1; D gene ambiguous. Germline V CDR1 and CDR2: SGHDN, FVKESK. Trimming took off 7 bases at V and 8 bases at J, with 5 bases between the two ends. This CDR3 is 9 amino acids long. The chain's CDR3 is CASKQEAFF. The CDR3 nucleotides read TGTGCCAGCAAGCAGGAAGCTTTCTTT.

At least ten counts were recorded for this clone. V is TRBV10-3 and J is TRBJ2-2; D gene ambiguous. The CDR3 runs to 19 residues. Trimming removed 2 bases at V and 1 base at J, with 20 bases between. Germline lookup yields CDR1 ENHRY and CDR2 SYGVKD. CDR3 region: CAISEQVPGVFKNTGELFF. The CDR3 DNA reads TGTGCCATCAGTGAGCAAGTCCCTGGTGTCTTCAAGAACACCGGGGAGCTGTTTTTT.

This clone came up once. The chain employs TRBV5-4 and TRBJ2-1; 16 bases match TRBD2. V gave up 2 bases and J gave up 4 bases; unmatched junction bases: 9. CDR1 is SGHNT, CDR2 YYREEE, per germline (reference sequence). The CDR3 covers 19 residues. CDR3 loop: CASSFPGTSGRAVYNEQFF. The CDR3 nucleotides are TGTGCCAGCAGCTTTCCGGGGACTAGCGGGAGGGCCGTATACAATGAGCAGTTCTTC.

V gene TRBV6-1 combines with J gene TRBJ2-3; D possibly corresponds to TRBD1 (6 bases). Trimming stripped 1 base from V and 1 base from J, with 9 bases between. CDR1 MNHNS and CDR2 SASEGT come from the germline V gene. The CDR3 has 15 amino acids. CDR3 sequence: CASSEEAGGTDTQYF. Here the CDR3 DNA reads TGTGCCAGCAGTGAAGAAGCAGGGGGCACAGATACGCAGTATTTT.

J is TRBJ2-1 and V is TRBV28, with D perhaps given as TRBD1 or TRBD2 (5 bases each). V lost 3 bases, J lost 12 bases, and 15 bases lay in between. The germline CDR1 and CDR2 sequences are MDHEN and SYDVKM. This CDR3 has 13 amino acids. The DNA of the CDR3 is TGTGCCAGCAGTTTTCTGTGGGACCAGGGGCAGTTCTTC. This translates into CASSFLWDQGQFF.

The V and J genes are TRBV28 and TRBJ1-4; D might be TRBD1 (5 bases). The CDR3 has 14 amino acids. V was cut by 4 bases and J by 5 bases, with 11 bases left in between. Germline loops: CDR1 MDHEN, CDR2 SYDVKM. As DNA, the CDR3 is TGTGCCAGCAGTTCCCGGGACTTAAATGAAAAACTGTTTTTT. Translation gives CASSSRDLNEKLFF.

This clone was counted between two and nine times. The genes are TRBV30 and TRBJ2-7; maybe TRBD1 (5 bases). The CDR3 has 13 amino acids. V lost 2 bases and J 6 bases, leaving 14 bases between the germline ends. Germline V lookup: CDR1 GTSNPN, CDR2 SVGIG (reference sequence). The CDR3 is CAWSPATDAEQYF. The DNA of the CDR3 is TGTGCCTGGAGTCCAGCGACAGATGCCGAGCAGTACTTC.

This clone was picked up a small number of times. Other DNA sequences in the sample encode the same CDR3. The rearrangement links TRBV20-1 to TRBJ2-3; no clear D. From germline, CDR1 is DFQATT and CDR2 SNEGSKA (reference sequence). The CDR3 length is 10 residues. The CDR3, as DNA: TGCAGCCCTTCCGGGGATACGCAGTATTTT. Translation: CSPSGDTQYF.

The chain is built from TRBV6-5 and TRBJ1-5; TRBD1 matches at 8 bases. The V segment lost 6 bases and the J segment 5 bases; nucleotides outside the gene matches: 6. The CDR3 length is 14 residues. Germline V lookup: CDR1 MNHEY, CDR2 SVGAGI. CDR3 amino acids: CASRETGGDQPQHF. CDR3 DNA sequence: TGTGCCAGCAGGGAAACAGGGGGAGATCAGCCCCAGCATTTT.

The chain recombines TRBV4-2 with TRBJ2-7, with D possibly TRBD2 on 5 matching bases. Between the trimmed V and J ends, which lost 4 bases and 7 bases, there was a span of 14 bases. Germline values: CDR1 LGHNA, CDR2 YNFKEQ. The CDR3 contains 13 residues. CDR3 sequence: CASSPQRDREQYF. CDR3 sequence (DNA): TGTGCCAGCAGCCCACAACGGGATAGGGAGCAGTACTTC.

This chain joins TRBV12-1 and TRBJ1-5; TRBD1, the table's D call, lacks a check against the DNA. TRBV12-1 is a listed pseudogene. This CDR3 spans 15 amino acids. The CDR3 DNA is TGTGCCAGCAGCGTTGGGGACATTGGCAATCAGCCCCAGCATTTT. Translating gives CASSVGDIGNQPQHF.

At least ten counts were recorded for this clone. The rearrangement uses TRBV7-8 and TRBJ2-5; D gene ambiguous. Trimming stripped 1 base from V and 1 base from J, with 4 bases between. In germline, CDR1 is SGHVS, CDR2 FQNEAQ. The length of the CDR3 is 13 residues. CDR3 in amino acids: CASSLGRQETQYF. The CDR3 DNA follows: TGTGCCAGCAGCTTAGGGCGCCAAGAGACCCAGTACTTC.

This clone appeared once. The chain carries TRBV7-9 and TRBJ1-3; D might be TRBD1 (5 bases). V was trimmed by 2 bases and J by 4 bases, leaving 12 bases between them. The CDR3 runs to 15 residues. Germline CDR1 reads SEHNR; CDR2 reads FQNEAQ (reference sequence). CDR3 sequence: CASSLMGGDGNTIYF. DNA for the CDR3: TGTGCCAGCAGCTTAATGGGGGGAGACGGAAACACCATATATTTT. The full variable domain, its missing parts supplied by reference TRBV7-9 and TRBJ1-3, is DTGVSQNPRHKITKRGQNVTFRCDPISEHNRLYWYRQTLGQGPEFLTYFQNEAQLEKSRLLSDRFSAERPKGSFSTLEIQRTEQGDSAMYLCASSLMGGDGNTIYFGEGSWLTVV.